Detailed here is one T cell receptor beta chain. Source study methods: Using reference gene primer amplification, nucleated cell counts were estimated. Generated by immunoSEQ multiplex PCR, the TCRdb table keeps only in-frame clones and is missing some. V, J and clone size were drawn from that table, and D and trimming were deduced from the DNA. The sample records about 210,000 clones, about 87% being singletons. The germline V gene encodes CDR1 MNHEY and CDR2 SVGAGI. The V end lost 0 bases, the J end lost 2 bases, and 11 bases lay between the germline ends. CDR3 size: 15 residues. These data belong to a study of blood T cell repertoires in COVID-19.

The chain joins TRBV6-5 to TRBJ2-7, with D perhaps TRBD2 (5 bases). The specimen sequenced was PBMCs or T cells enriched from blood (not recorded which). The receptor was derived from a woman aged 40 to 55 with acute COVID-19. DNA for the CDR3: TGTGCCAGCAGTTACTCTCGGGAATCGGCCTACGAGCAGTACTTC. It is translated as CASSYSRESAYEQYF.